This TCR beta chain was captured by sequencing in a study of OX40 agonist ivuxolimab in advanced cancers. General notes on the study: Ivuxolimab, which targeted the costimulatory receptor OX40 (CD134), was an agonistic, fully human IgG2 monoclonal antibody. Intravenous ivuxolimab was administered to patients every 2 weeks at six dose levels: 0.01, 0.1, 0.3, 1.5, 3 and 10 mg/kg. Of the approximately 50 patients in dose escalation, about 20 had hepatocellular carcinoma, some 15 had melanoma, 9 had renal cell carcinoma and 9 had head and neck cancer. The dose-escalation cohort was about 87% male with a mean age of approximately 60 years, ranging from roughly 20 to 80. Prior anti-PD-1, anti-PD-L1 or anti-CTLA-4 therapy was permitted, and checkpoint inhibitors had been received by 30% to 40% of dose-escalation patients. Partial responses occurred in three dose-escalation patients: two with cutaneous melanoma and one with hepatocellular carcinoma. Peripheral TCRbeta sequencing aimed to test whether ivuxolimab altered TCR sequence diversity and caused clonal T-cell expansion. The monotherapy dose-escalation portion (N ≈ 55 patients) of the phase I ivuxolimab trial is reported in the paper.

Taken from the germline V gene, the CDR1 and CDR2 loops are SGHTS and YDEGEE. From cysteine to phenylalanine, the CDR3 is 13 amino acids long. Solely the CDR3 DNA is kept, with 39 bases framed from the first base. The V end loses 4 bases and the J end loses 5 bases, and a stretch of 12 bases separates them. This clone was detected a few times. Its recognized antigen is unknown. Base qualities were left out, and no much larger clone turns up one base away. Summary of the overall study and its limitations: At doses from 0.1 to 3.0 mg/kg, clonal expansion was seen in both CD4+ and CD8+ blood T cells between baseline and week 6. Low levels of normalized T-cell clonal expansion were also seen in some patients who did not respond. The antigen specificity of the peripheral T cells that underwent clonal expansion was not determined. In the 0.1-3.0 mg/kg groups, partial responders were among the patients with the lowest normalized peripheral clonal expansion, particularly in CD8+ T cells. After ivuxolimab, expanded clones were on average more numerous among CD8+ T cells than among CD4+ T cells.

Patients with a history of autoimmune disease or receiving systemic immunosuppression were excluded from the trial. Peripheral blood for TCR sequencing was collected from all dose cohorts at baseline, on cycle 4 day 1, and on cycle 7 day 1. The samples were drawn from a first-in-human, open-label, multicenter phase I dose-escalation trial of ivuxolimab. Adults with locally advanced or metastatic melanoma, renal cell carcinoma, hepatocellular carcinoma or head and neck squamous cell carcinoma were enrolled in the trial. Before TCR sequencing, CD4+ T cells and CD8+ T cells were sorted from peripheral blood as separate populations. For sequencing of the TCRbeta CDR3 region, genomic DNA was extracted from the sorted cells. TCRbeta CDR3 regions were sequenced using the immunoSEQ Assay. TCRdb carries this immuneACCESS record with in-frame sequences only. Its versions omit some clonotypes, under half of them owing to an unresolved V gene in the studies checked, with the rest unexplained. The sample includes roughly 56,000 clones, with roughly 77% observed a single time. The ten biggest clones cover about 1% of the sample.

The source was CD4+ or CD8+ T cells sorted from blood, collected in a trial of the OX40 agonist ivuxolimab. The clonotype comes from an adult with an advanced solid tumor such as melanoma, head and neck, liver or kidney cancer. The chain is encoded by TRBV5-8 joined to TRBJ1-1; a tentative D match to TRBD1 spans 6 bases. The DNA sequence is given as TGTGCCAGCAGCCAATTCAGGGGTACTGAAGCTTTCTTT. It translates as CASSQFRGTEAFF.